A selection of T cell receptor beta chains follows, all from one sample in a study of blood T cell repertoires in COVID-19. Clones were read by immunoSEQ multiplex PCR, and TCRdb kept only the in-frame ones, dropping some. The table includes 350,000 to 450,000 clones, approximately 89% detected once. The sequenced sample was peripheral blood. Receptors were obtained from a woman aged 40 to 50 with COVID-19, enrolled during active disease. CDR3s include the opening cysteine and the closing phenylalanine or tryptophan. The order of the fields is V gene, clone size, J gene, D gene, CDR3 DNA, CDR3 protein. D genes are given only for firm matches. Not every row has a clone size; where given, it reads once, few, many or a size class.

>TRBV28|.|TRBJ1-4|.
TGTGCCAGCAGCTTCAGCCGCGTTACAGGAGCAACTAATGAAAAACTGTTTTTT
CASSFSRVTGATNEKLFF
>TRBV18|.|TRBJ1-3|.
TGTGCCAGCTCACCACCCCAAAGGGGAACTGGAAACACCATATATTTT
CASSPPQRGTGNTIYF
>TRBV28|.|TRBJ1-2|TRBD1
TGTGCCAGCAGTTTGCCTTGGCAGGGGGTCGGTGTCGACTATGGCTACACCTTC
CASSLPWQGVGVDYGYTF
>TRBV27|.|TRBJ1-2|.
TGTGCCAGCAGTTTCCCGGGGAGGGAAGGCTACACCTTC
CASSFPGREGYTF
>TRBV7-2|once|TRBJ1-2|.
TGTGCCAGCTCGCCCAGGGCAGGCTATGGCTACACCTTC
CASSPRAGYGYTF
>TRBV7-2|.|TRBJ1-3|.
TGTGCCAGCAGCTTTGGACAGACCTCTGGAAACACCATATATTTT
CASSFGQTSGNTIYF
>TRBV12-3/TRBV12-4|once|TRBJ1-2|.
TGTGCCAGCAGTTTACGACAGAACTATGGCTACACCTTC
CASSLRQNYGYTF
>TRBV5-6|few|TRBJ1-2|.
TGTGCCAGCATTATGTCAGGATCCCTCTATGGCTACACCTTC
CASIMSGSLYGYTF
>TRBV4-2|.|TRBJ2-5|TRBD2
TGTGCCAGCAGCCGAACTAGCGGGGGGCAAGAGACCCAGTACTTC
CASSRTSGGQETQYF
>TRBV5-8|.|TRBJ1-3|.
TGTGCCAGCAGCTTACTTTACCCGGGACTGGGAAACACCATATATTTT
CASSLLYPGLGNTIYF
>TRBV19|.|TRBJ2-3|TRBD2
TGTGCCAGTAGTTATGGGACTAGCGGAAATGGGGATACGCAGTATTTT
CASSYGTSGNGDTQYF
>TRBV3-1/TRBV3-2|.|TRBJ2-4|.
TGTGCCAGCAGCCAAGTGCGTATAGCCAAAAACATTCAGTACTTC
CASSQVRIAKNIQYF
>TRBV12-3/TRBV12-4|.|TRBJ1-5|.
TGTGCCAGCAGTTTGGGGGGGGTTCGGCATTTT
CASSLGGVRHF
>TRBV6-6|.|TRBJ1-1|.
TGTGCCAGCAGTCAAGCTCACGGGACTTTGAACACTGAAGCTTTCTTT
CASSQAHGTLNTEAFF
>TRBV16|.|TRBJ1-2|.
TGTGCCAGCAGCCAAACCCTCACCTTGACAGGATCCTATGGCTACACCTTC
CASSQTLTLTGSYGYTF
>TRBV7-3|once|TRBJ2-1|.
TGTGCCAGCAGCCCCCTGACGGGGAGCAATGAGCAGTTCTTC
CASSPLTGSNEQFF
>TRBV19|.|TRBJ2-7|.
TGTGCCAGTAGCGGAGGGGACTTCAGCTCCTACGAGCAGTACTTC
CASSGGDFSSYEQYF
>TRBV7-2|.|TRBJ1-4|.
TGTGCCAGCACCCCGCGGGGGGGCGCGACTAATGAAAAACTGTTTTTT
CASTPRGGATNEKLFF
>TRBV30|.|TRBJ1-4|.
TGTGCCTGGAGTGTCCGTCAGGGTAATGAAAAACTGTTTTTT
CAWSVRQGNEKLFF
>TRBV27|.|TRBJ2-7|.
TGTGCCAGCAGTATAAGACAGAGTTCGCGACAGTACTTC
CASSIRQSSRQYF
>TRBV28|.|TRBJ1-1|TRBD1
TGTGCCAGCAGTCAAATGTCAGGGGGCGTCACTGAAGCTTTCTTT
CASSQMSGGVTEAFF
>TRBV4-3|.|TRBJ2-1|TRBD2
TGCGCCAGCAGCCAAGATCTAGGACTAGCGGGATTCAATGAGCAGTTCTTC
CASSQDLGLAGFNEQFF
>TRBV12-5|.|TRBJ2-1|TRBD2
TGTGCTAGTGCCAGAGCGGGGGCCGACAATGAGCAGTTCTTC
CASARAGADNEQFF
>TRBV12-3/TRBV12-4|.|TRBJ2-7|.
TGTGCCAGCAGTTTAAACCAGCGGCAGTACTTC
CASSLNQRQYF
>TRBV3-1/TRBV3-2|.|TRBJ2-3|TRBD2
TGTGCCAGCAGCCAAGCCCTTACGACTAGCGGGGGGGCATCAGATACGCAGTATTTT
CASSQALTTSGGASDTQYF
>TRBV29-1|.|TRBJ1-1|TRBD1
TGCAGCATAACACAGGGGGCACGCACTGAAGCTTTCTTT
CSITQGARTEAFF
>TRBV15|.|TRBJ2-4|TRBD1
TGTGCCACCAGCGGGGACAGCCGACCCAAAAACATTCAGTACTTC
CATSGDSRPKNIQYF
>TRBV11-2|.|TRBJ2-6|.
TGTGCCAGCAGCTTAGATGGAGGCCCTGGGGCCAACGTCCTGACTTTC
CASSLDGGPGANVLTF
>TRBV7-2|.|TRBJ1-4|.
TGTGCCAGCAGCTCCACACCGGGGATCACTAATGAAAAACTGTTTTTT
CASSSTPGITNEKLFF
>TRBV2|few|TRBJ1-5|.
TGTGCCAGCAGTGGTCGCGGGGGGGGAGGTCAGCCCCAGCATTTT
CASSGRGGGGQPQHF
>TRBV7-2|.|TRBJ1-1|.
TGTGCCAGCAGCTACGATGGGGCCACTGAAGCTTTCTTT
CASSYDGATEAFF
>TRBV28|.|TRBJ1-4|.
TGTGCCAGCATGGACAGCTCAACTAATGAAAAACTGTTTTTT
CASMDSSTNEKLFF
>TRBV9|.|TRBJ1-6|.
TGTGCCAGCAGCGTAGGACAGTTCAATTCACCCCTCCACTTT
CASSVGQFNSPLHF
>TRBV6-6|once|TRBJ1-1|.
TGTGCCAGCAGGACAGGCTTGAACACTGAAGCTTTCTTT
CASRTGLNTEAFF
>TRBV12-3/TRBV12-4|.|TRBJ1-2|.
TGTGCCAGTCTCCACTCTGACTATGGCTACACCTTC
CASLHSDYGYTF
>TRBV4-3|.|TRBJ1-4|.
TGCGCCAGCAGCCAAGATCTGGGCAGGGCCCTTGAAAAACTGTTTTTT
CASSQDLGRALEKLFF
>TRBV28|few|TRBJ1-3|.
TGTGCCAGCAGTTTGCGGGGATTTTCTGGAAACACCATATATTTT
CASSLRGFSGNTIYF
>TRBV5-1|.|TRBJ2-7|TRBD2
TGCGCCAGCAGCTCAACTCGGGGGGGTACCTACGAGCAGTACTTC
CASSSTRGGTYEQYF
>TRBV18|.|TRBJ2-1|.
TGTGCCAGCTCACCAAGGCAGACCCCAGGCGAGTTCTTC
CASSPRQTPGEFF
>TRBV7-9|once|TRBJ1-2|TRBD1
TGTGCCAGCAGCTGGCGGGACAGGGCAGACTATGGCTACACCTTC
CASSWRDRADYGYTF
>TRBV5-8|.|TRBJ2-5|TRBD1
TGTGCCAGCAGCTCAAACGACAGGGGGGAGACCCAGTACTTC
CASSSNDRGETQYF
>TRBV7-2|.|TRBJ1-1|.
TGTGCCAGCAGCCCCACAGGGAAGGCTGAAGCTTTCTTT
CASSPTGKAEAFF
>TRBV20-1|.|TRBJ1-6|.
TGCAGTGCTAGTAATCAGGGGAGGGACTCACCCCTCCACTTT
CSASNQGRDSPLHF
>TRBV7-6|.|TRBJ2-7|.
TGTGCCAGCAGCCCAATGGCACAGGCTTCCTCCTACGAGCAGTACTTC
CASSPMAQASSYEQYF
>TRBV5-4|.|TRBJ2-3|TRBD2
TGTGCCAGCAGCTTGGGTTTACAGCGGGGGGGCTTCACAGATACGCAGTATTTT
CASSLGLQRGGFTDTQYF
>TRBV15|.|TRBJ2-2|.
TGTGCCACCAGCAGAGAAGGCTCCGACGCCTCAGGGCTGTTTTTT
CATSREGSDASGLFF
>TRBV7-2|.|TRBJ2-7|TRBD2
TGTGCCAGCAGCTTACTTGGACTAGCTCGATCCTACGAGCAGTACTTC
CASSLLGLARSYEQYF
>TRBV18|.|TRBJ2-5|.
TGTGCCAGCTCACCACCGTTCTTTGAGACCCAGTACTTC
CASSPPFFETQYF
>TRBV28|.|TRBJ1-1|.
TGTGCCAGCAGTTCCCCTCCTTGGGGAAGGGGTGGGACTGAAGCTTTCTTT
CASSSPPWGRGGTEAFF
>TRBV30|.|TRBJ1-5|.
TGTGCCTGGAGCGCTACCAATAGCAATCAGCCCCAGCATTTT
CAWSATNSNQPQHF
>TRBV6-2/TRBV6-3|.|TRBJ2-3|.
TGTGCCAGCACCCCCTTACGGGGTGGAGATACGCAGTATTTT
CASTPLRGGDTQYF
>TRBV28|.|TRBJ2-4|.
TGTGCCAGCAGCTCTAATATCGGAATTACCGCGGGACGGCCCCCGCAGGACATTCAGTACTTC
CASSSNIGITAGRPPQDIQYF